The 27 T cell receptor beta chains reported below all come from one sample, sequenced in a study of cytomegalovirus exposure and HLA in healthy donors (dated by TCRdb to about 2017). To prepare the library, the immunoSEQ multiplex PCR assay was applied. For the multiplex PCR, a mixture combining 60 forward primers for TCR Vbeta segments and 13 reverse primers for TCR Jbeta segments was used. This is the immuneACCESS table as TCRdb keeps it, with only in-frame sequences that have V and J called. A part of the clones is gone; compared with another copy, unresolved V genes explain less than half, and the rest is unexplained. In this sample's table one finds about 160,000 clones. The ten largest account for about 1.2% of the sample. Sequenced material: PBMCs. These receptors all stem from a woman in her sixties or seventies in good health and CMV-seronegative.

The CDR3 protein is CASREWDRGINEQFF. The DNA for the CDR3 is TGTGCCAGCAGGGAGTGGGACAGGGGAATCAATGAGCAGTTCTTC. The chain carries TRBV6-5 and TRBJ2-1; 10 positions match TRBD1. In germline, CDR1 is MNHEY, CDR2 SVGAGI. V dropped 6 bases and J dropped 6; count of bases not matched to a gene: 8. The CDR3 runs 15 residues.

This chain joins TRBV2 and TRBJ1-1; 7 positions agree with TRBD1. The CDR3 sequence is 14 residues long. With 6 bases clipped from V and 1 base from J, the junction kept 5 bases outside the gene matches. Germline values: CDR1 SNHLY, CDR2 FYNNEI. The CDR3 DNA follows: TGTGCCAGCAGGTCGCAGGGGGGGAACACTGAAGCTTTCTTT. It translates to CASRSQGGNTEAFF.

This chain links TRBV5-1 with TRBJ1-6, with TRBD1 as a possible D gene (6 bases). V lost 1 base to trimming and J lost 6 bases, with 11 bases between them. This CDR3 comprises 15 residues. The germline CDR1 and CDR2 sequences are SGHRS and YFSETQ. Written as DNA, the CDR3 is TGCGCCAGCAGCTTGCAACAGGGACCTAATTCACCCCTCCACTTT. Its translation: CASSLQQGPNSPLHF.

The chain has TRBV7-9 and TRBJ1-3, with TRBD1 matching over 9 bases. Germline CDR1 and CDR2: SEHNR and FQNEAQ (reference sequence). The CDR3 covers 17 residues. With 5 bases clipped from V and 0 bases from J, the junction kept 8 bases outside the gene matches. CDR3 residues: CASSANRDRASGNTIYF. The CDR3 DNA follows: TGTGCCAGCAGCGCTAACAGGGACAGGGCCTCTGGAAACACCATATATTTT.

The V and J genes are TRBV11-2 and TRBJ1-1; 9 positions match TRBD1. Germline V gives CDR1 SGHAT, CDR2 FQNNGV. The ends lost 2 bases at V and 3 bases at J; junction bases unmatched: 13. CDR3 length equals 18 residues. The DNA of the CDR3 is TGTGCCAGCAGCTTAACGTTCGGGACAGGGAGATCGGACACTGAAGCTTTCTTT. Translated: CASSLTFGTGRSDTEAFF.

The CDR3 reads CASSSDRNTEAFF. The CDR3 DNA is TGTGCCAGCTCATCCGACAGAAACACTGAAGCTTTCTTT. V usage is TRBV18 and J usage is TRBJ1-1, with D tentatively TRBD1 (5 bases). V shed 5 bases and J shed 2 bases, with 9 bases lying between them. The CDR3 extends over 13 amino acids. In germline, CDR1 is KGHSH, CDR2 LQKENI.

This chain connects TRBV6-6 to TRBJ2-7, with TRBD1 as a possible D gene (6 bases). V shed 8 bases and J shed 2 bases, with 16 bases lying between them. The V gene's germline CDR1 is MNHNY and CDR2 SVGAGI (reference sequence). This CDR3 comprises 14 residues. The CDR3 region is CASCLGAGAYEQYF. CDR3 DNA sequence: TGTGCCAGCTGCCTAGGGGCAGGGGCCTACGAGCAGTACTTC.

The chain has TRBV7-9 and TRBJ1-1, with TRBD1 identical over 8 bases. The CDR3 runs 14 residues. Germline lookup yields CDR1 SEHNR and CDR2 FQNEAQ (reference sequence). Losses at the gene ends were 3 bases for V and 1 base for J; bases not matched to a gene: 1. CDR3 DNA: TGTGCCAGCAGCTTTGGACAGGGGAACACTGAAGCTTTCTTT. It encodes CASSFGQGNTEAFF. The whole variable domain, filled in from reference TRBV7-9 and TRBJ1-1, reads DTGVSQNPRHKITKRGQNVTFRCDPISEHNRLYWYRQTLGQGPEFLTYFQNEAQLEKSRLLSDRFSAERPKGSFSTLEIQRTEQGDSAMYLCASSFGQGNTEAFFGQGTRLTVV.

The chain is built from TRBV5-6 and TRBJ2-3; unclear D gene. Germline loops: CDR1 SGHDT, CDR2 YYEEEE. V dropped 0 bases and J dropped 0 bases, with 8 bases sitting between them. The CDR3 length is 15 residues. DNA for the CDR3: TGTGCCAGCAGCTTGGTCCCGACTAGCACAGATACGCAGTATTTT. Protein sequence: CASSLVPTSTDTQYF.

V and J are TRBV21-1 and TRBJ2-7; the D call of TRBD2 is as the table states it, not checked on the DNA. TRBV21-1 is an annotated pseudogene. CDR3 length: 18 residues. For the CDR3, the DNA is TGTGCCAGCAGCAAAGGTGGGCGAAACGGGGGACTCCTCTGCGAGCAGTACTTC. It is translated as CASSKGGRNGGLLCEQYF.

The CDR3 DNA follows: TGTGCCAGCAGACAGGGTTCGAGATACGAGCAGTACTTC. Protein: CASRQGSRYEQYF. The chain couples TRBV25-1 to TRBJ2-7; TRBD1 is a possible D gene (6 bases). The CDR3 extends over 13 amino acids. Per the germline V gene, CDR1 is MGHDK and CDR2 is SYGVNS. Trimming stripped 6 bases from V and 4 bases from J, with 13 bases between.

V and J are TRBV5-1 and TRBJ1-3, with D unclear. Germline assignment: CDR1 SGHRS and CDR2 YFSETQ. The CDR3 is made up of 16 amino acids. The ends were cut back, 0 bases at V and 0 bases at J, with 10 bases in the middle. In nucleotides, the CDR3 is TGCGCCAGCAGCTTGGCCCAGGCGATCTCTGGAAACACCATATATTTT. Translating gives CASSLAQAISGNTIYF.

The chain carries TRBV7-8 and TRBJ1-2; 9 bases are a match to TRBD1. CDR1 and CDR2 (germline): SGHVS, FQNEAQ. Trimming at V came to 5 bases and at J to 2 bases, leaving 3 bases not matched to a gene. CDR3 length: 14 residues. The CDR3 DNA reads TGTGCCAGCAGCCCGGGACAGGGAAACTATGGCTACACCTTC. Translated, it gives CASSPGQGNYGYTF.

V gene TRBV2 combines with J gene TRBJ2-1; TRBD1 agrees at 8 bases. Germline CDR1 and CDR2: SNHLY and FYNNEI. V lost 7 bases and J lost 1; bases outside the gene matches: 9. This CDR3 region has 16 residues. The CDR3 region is CASTSYRGASYNEQFF. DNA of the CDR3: TGTGCCAGCACCAGCTACAGGGGGGCTTCCTACAATGAGCAGTTCTTC. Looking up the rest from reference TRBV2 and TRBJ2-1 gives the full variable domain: EPEVTQTPSHQVTQMGQEVILRCVPISNHLYFYWYRQILGQKVEFLVSFYNNEISEKSEIFDDQFSVERPDGSNFTLKIRSTKLEDSAMYFCASTSYRGASYNEQFFGPGTRLTVL.

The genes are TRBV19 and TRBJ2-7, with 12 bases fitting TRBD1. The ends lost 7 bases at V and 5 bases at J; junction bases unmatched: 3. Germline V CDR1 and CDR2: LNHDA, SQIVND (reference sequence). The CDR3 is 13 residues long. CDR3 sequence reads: CASKGQGANEQYF. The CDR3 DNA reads TGTGCCAGTAAGGGACAGGGGGCGAACGAGCAGTACTTC.

The CDR3 DNA reads as TGTGCCAGCAGGGAGGACAGTGGTAAAGAGACCCAGTACTTC. This encodes CASREDSGKETQYF. The genes are TRBV2 and TRBJ2-5; D may be TRBD1 (6 bases). V was trimmed by 6 bases and J by 3 bases, leaving 14 bases between them. This CDR3 contains 14 residues. From germline, CDR1 is SNHLY and CDR2 FYNNEI.

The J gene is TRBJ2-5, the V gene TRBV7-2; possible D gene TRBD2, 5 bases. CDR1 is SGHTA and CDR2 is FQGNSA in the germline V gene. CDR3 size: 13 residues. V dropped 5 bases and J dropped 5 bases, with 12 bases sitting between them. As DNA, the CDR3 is TGTGCCAGCAGCCCTACTTCGGGGGAGACCCAGTACTTC. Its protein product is CASSPTSGETQYF.

The CDR3 bases are TGCGCCAGCAGCTTGACAGGAAATAGCAATCAGCCCCAGCATTTT. Translated: CASSLTGNSNQPQHF. The genes are TRBV5-1 and TRBJ1-5; a possible D gene is TRBD1 (5 bases). Looked up from germline, CDR1 is SGHRS and CDR2 is YFSETQ. This CDR3 has 15 amino acids. V gave up 1 base and J gave up 0 bases, with 8 bases separating them.

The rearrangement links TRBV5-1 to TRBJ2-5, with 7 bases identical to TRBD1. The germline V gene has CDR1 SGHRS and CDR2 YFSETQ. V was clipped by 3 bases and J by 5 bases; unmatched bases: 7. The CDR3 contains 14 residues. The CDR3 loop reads CASSSEGGFETQYF. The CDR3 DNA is TGCGCCAGCAGCTCAGAAGGGGGCTTTGAGACCCAGTACTTC.

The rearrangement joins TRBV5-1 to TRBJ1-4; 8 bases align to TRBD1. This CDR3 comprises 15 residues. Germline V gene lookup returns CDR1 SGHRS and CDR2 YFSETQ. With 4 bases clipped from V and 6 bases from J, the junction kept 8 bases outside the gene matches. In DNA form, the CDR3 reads TGCGCCAGCAGCGCCGGGACAGGCCCTCATGAAAAACTGTTTTTT. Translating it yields CASSAGTGPHEKLFF.

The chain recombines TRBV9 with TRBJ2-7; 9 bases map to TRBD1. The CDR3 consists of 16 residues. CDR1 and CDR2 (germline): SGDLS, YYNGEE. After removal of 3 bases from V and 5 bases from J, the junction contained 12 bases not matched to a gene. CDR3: CASSATPFGQGHEQYF. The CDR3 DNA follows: TGTGCCAGCAGCGCCACCCCGTTCGGACAGGGGCACGAGCAGTACTTC.

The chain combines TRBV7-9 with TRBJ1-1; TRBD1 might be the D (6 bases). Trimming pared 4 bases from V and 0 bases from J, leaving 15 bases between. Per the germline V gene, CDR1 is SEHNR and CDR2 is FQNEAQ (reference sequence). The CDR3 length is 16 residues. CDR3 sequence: CASSSSTGYMNTEAFF. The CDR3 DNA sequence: TGTGCCAGCAGCTCTTCGACAGGTTACATGAACACTGAAGCTTTCTTT.

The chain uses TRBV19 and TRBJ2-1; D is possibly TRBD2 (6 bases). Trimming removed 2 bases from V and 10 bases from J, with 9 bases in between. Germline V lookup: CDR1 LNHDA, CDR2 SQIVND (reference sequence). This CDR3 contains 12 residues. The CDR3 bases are TGTGCCAGTAGTATACAGGGAGGCGAGCAGTTCTTC. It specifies CASSIQGGEQFF.

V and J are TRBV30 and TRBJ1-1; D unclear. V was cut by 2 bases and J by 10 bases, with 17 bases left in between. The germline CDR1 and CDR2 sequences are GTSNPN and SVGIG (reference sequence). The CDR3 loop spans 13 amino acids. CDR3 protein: CAWSPQAVRSAFF. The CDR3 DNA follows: TGTGCCTGGAGTCCCCAAGCAGTCAGGTCAGCTTTCTTT.

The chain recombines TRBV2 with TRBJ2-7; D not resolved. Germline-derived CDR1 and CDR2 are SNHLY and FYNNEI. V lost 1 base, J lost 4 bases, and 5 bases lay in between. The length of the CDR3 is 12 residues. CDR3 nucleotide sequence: TGTGCCAGCAGTGAAGTCCTATACGAGCAGTACTTC. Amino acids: CASSEVLYEQYF.

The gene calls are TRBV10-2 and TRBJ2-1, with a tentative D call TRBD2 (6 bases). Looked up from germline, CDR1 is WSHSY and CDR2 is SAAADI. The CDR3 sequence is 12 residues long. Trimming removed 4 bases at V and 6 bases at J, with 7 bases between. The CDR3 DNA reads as TGCGCCAGCAGTGTGACTAGCAATGAGCAGTTCTTC. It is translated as CASSVTSNEQFF.

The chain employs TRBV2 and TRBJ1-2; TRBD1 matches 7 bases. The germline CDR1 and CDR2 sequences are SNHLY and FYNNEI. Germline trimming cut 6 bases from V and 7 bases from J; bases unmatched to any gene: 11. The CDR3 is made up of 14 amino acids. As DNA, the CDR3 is TGTGCCAGCAGGGTCCGGACAGGAGTGGGTGGCTACACCTTC. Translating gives CASRVRTGVGGYTF.